The source of this T cell receptor beta chain is a study of T-cell reconstitution after alpha-beta-depleted transplantation in children. The CDR3 runs to 14 residues. Germline lookup yields CDR1 SSHAT and CDR2 FNYEAQ (reference sequence). Trimming at V came to 3 bases and at J to 5 bases, leaving 5 bases not matched to a gene. Unique molecular identifiers were incorporated when the TCRbeta library was constructed. TCRdb analysed the PCR reads with MiXCR anew, one entry per CDR3 protein. The table shows roughly 570,000 distinct CDR3 sequences, with 27% occurring only once. The chain employs TRBV7-7 and TRBJ2-7, with 9 bases lining up with TRBD1. The sequencing used PBMCs, collected before TCRalphabeta/CD19-depleted stem cell transplant. The origin of this receptor is a boy under two years old with Wiskott-Aldrich syndrome, due to receive a stem cell transplant. In DNA, the CDR3 is TGTGCCAGCAGCTTTCACAGGGGGCACGACGAGCAGTACTTC. It is translated as CASSFHRGHDEQYF.